What follows are 26 T cell receptor beta chains derived from one specimen sequenced in a study of CD8 T cells in ankylosing spondylitis. TCRdb fed the 5' RACE reads into MiXCR, producing one record per CDR3 protein. Of roughly 250,000 distinct CDR3 sequences in the sample, approximately 9% were seen once. The specimen sequenced was blood, either unsorted or a sorted T cell fraction (not recorded which). The receptors derive from a male donor with ankylosing spondylitis or in good health (not recorded which).

This chain links TRBV27 with TRBJ1-5; possible D gene TRBD1, 5 bases. Germline V gives CDR1 MNHEY, CDR2 SMNVEV (reference sequence). Deletions cut 6 bases from V and 0 bases from J, with 6 bases between. This CDR3 contains 13 residues. CDR3 region: CASSTGSNQPQHF. For the CDR3, the DNA is TGTGCCAGCAGCACAGGTAGCAATCAGCCCCAGCATTTT.

Concerning this clonotype itself: A read error may explain this, as a much larger clone is one base away. The rearrangement links TRBV20-1 to TRBJ2-1; 12 bases align to TRBD2. CDR1 and CDR2 from the germline V gene are DFQATT and SNEGSKA (reference sequence). V lost 6 bases to trimming and J lost 8 bases; unmatched junction nucleotides: 14. CDR3 size: 16 residues. The CDR3 loop reads CSATRTSGKALDEQFF. The CDR3 nucleotides are TGCAGTGCCACCCGGACTAGCGGGAAGGCCCTCGATGAGCAGTTCTTC.

This clonotype was recorded at least ten times. The rearrangement joins TRBV11-2 to TRBJ1-3, with D uncertain. The CDR3 loop spans 16 amino acids. Germline CDR1 is SGHAT and CDR2 is FQNNGV. Deletions cut 3 bases from V and 0 bases from J, with 12 bases between. CDR3 sequence: CASSFRHPSSGNTIYF. The CDR3 nucleotides are TGTGCCAGCAGCTTCCGACACCCGAGCTCTGGAAACACCATATATTTT.

The table lists this clonotype with a few counts. The V gene is TRBV7-2, the J gene TRBJ2-7; 9 bases fit TRBD2. The V gene's germline CDR1 is SGHTA and CDR2 FQGNSA. The V and J ends lost 0 bases and 3 bases, in that order; junction bases with no gene match: 3. CDR3 length: 15 amino acids. The CDR3 protein is CASSLASTSGYEQYF. The CDR3 DNA reads as TGTGCCAGCAGCTTAGCTTCGACTAGCGGCTACGAGCAGTACTTC.

This clonotype was picked up many times. The rearrangement links TRBV12-3 or TRBV12-4 to TRBJ1-6, with TRBD1 as a possible D gene (6 bases). The CDR3 consists of 13 residues. V lost 6 bases to trimming and J lost 7 bases, with 10 bases between them. The CDR3 DNA reads as TGTGCCAGCAGACTCCAGGGGAATTCACCCCTCCACTTT. Translated: CASRLQGNSPLHF.

Many counts were recorded for this clonotype. This CDR3 reads CSVESEQGVDTQYF. DNA for the CDR3: TGCAGCGTTGAAAGCGAACAGGGGGTTGATACGCAGTATTTT. The chain combines TRBV29-1 with TRBJ2-3; 8 bases agree with TRBD1. Germline V gives CDR1 SQVTM, CDR2 ANQGSEA. Trimming took 2 bases from V and 6 from J; bases not matched to a gene: 7. The length of the CDR3 is 14 residues.

In its sample, this clonotype was seen many times. The genes are TRBV5-6 and TRBJ1-2; D is undetermined. V lost 4 bases to trimming and J lost 2 bases, with 15 bases between them. The CDR3 runs to 15 residues. Germline values: CDR1 SGHDT, CDR2 YYEEEE. The CDR3 loop reads CASSPLDPGNYGYTF. The CDR3 bases are TGTGCCAGCAGCCCACTCGACCCGGGGAACTATGGCTACACCTTC.

This clonotype was seen at least ten times. The chain uses TRBV12-3 or TRBV12-4 and TRBJ2-2; the D gene is possibly TRBD1 (6 bases). The length of the CDR3 is 19 residues. The V end lost 3 bases, the J end lost 0 bases, and 20 bases lay between the germline ends. As DNA, the CDR3 is TGTGCCAGCAGTTTTCCCGGGATTGACGGACAGACGAACACCGGGGAGCTGTTTTTT. It encodes CASSFPGIDGQTNTGELFF.

This clonotype was picked up many times. V and J are TRBV5-1 and TRBJ2-1; D is tentatively TRBD1 or TRBD2 (5 bases each). V was cut by 8 bases and J by 2 bases, with 14 bases left in between. The CDR3 covers 14 residues. Germline V gene lookup returns CDR1 SGHRS and CDR2 YFSETQ. CDR3 DNA: TGCGCCAGGTACCGGGACGGGCCCTACAATGAGCAGTTCTTC. Its translation: CARYRDGPYNEQFF.

V and J are TRBV7-9 and TRBJ1-2; maybe TRBD1 (6 bases). This CDR3 is 15 amino acids long. Trimming removed 1 base from V and 4 bases from J, with 13 bases in between. Per germline, CDR1 SEHNR and CDR2 FQNEAQ (reference sequence). The CDR3 region has the DNA TGTGCCAGCAGCTTAGATAGGACAGCCTTCTATGGCTACACCTTC. This encodes CASSLDRTAFYGYTF.

This clonotype has ten or more counts. The V and J genes are TRBV10-3 and TRBJ1-5; D gene uncertain. Germline V gene data show CDR1 as ENHRY and CDR2 as SYGVKD. CDR3 length: 14 residues. Trimming pared 3 bases from V and 1 base from J, leaving 7 bases between. For the CDR3, the DNA is TGTGCCATCAGTGATTGGCAAAGCAATCAGCCCCAGCATTTT. It translates to CAISDWQSNQPQHF.

Regarding this clonotype: A read error is possible here, since a much larger clone lies one base away. The chain uses TRBV7-3 and TRBJ1-2; a weak D match, TRBD1 (6 bases). Germline CDR1 and CDR2: SGHTA and FQGTGA. This CDR3 is built from 16 residues. CDR3 amino acids: CASSSIPRGRNYGYPF. The CDR3 DNA follows: TGTGCCAGCAGCTCGATCCCCAGGGGTAGAAACTATGGCTACCCCTTC.

This CDR3 is CSVRGGQGEKLFF. The DNA for the CDR3 is TGCAGCGTGCGTGGGGGGCAAGGTGAAAAACTGTTTTTT. The chain has TRBV29-1 and TRBJ1-4; a weak D match, TRBD1 (6 bases). Germline V gives CDR1 SQVTM, CDR2 ANQGSEA. V was cut by 6 bases and J by 7 bases, with 15 bases left in between. CDR3 length equals 13 residues.

This clonotype was recorded at least ten times. The rearrangement links TRBV3-1 to TRBJ1-3, with D uncertain. CDR1 and CDR2 (germline): LGHDT, YNNKEL (reference sequence). The CDR3 loop spans 13 amino acids. V dropped 3 bases and J dropped 2 bases, with 5 bases sitting between them. CDR3 sequence (DNA): TGTGCCAGCAGCCAGCAGGCTGGAAACACCATATATTTT. Amino acid sequence: CASSQQAGNTIYF. The complete variable domain, with remaining parts taken from reference TRBV3-1 and TRBJ1-3, reads DTAVSQTPKYLVTQMGNDKSIKCEQNLGHDTMYWYKQDSKKFLKIMFSYNNKELIINETVPNRFSPKSPDKAHLNLHINSLELGDSAVYFCASSQQAGNTIYFGEGSWLTVV.

The V call is TRBV5-1, the J call TRBJ1-2; TRBD1 might be the D (6 bases). Germline V gene data show CDR1 as SGHRS and CDR2 as YFSETQ. Trimming removed 0 bases at V and 6 bases at J, with 18 bases between. The CDR3 runs to 16 residues. CDR3 protein: CASSLAGQTGLDGYTF. The CDR3 bases are TGCGCCAGCAGCTTGGCCGGTCAGACAGGACTCGATGGCTACACCTTC. The complete variable domain, with remaining parts taken from reference TRBV5-1 and TRBJ1-2, reads KAGVTQTPRYLIKTRGQQVTLSCSPISGHRSVSWYQQTPGQGLQFLFEYFSETQRNKGNFPGRFSGRQFSNSRSEMNVSTLELGDSALYLCASSLAGQTGLDGYTFGSGTRLTVV.

Ten or more counts support this clonotype. The chain recombines TRBV7-2 with TRBJ2-3, with 10 nucleotides matching TRBD2. Germline V gene sequence: CDR1 SGHTA, CDR2 FQGNSA. Trimming at V came to 5 bases and at J to 5 bases, leaving 7 bases not matched to a gene. This CDR3 spans 15 amino acids. The CDR3 nucleotides read TGTGCCAGCAGCAGAGGACTAGCGGCAATAGATACGCAGTATTTT. This translates into CASSRGLAAIDTQYF.

This clonotype was seen ten or more times. CDR3 coding DNA: TGTGCCAGCAGTTTTGTGGGAGGAGGTACCGGGGAGCTGTTTTTT. It specifies CASSFVGGGTGELFF. The J gene is TRBJ2-2, the V gene TRBV7-2; a weak D match, TRBD2 (6 bases). Between the trimmed V and J ends, which lost 6 bases and 5 bases, there was a span of 16 bases. The CDR3 is 15 residues long. Germline CDR1 SGHTA, CDR2 FQGNSA. Using reference TRBV7-2 and TRBJ2-2 for the parts outside the CDR3, the full variable domain is GAGVSQSPSNKVTEKGKDVELRCDPISGHTALYWYRQSLGQGLEFLIYFQGNSAPDKSGLPSDRFSAERTGGSVSTLTIQRTQQEDSAVYLCASSFVGGGTGELFFGEGSRLTVL.

This clonotype has a count of ten or more. CDR3 protein: CSARATGEQPQHF. The CDR3 DNA reads as TGCAGTGCTAGGGCCACCGGGGAGCAGCCCCAGCATTTT. The rearrangement uses TRBV20-1 and TRBJ1-5; no firm D call. Deletions cut 3 bases from V and 7 bases from J, with 13 bases between. The germline V gene encodes CDR1 DFQATT and CDR2 SNEGSKA (reference sequence). CDR3 length equals 13 residues.

This clonotype has at least ten counts. The chain recombines TRBV15 with TRBJ1-6; the match to TRBD1 covers 7 bases. V shed 8 bases, J shed 4 bases, and the junction held 2 bases outside the gene matches. CDR1 and CDR2 (germline): LNHNV, YYDKDF (reference sequence). There are 13 residues in the CDR3. The CDR3 sequence is CATRDSYNSPLHF. The DNA of the CDR3 is TGTGCCACCCGGGACAGTTATAATTCACCCCTCCACTTT.

In this sample, this clonotype turned up many times. The genes are TRBV7-8 and TRBJ2-5; the D gene could be TRBD1 or TRBD2 (6 bases each). Between the trimmed V and J ends, which lost 1 base and 3 bases, there was a span of 12 bases. The CDR3 loop spans 15 amino acids. CDR1 and CDR2 from the germline V gene are SGHVS and FQNEAQ. CDR3 sequence: CASSLVRGAEETQYF. CDR3 DNA sequence: TGTGCCAGCAGCTTAGTAAGGGGGGCTGAAGAGACCCAGTACTTC.

This clonotype was seen ten or more times. This chain links TRBV7-2 with TRBJ1-2, with 7 bases identical to TRBD1. Per the germline V gene, CDR1 is SGHTA and CDR2 is FQGNSA. V shed 6 bases, J shed 8 bases, and the junction held 9 bases outside the gene matches. This CDR3 is 13 amino acids long. The CDR3 protein is CASSQEGASGYTF. The CDR3 bases are TGTGCCAGCAGTCAAGAGGGGGCGTCAGGCTACACCTTC.

This clonotype was seen many times. The chain joins TRBV29-1 to TRBJ2-1; 7 positions match TRBD1. Germline V gene data show CDR1 as SQVTM and CDR2 as ANQGSEA. This CDR3 has 16 residues. V was clipped by 1 base and J by 5 bases; unmatched bases: 11. The chain's CDR3 is CSVEVWTHRGHNEQFF. DNA for the CDR3: TGCAGCGTTGAAGTGTGGACCCACAGGGGTCACAATGAGCAGTTCTTC.

A few counts support this clonotype. V usage is TRBV9 and J usage is TRBJ2-7; a weak D match, TRBD1 (6 bases). Trimming took 3 bases from V and 7 from J, leaving 11 bases between them. CDR1 SGDLS and CDR2 YYNGEE come from the germline V gene. The CDR3 spans 12 residues. CDR3 amino acids: CASSADSREQYF. The CDR3 DNA reads TGTGCCAGCAGCGCGGACAGCCGGGAGCAGTACTTC. The full variable domain, in which reference TRBV9 and TRBJ2-7 provide the parts outside the CDR3, is DSGVTQTPKHLITATGQRVTLRCSPRSGDLSVYWYQQSLDQGLQFLIQYYNGEERAKGNILERFSAQQFPDLHSELNLSSLELGDSALYFCASSADSREQYFGPGTRLTVT.

This clonotype was seen a handful of times. Germline and junction disagree at one end, which may indicate a read error. The chain links TRBV12-3 or TRBV12-4 to TRBJ1-1; D is uncertain. CDR3 size: 12 residues. CDR3 nucleotides: TGTGCCACCAGTGAGGGTAACACTGAAGCTTTCTTT. Its translation is CATSEGNTEAFF.

The CDR3 region has the DNA TGTGCCAGCAGTTACTCGACGGGGGGCGCGGGTTCCTACTCTGGAAACACCATATATTTT. This codes for CASSYSTGGAGSYSGNTIYF. The chain is built from TRBV6-2 or TRBV6-3 and TRBJ1-3; possible D gene TRBD1, 6 bases. V lost 0 bases and J lost 0, with 21 bases in between. The CDR3 covers 20 residues. Per the germline V gene, CDR1 is MNHEY and CDR2 is SVGEGT.

This clonotype was picked up many times. This chain links TRBV12-3 or TRBV12-4 with TRBJ1-6, with D tentatively TRBD1 (5 bases). CDR3 length equals 14 residues. V lost 6 bases, J lost 6 bases, and 12 bases lay in between. CDR3 region: CASSLRDLNSPLHF. The CDR3 nucleotides read TGTGCCAGCAGCCTCCGGGACCTTAATTCACCCCTCCACTTT.